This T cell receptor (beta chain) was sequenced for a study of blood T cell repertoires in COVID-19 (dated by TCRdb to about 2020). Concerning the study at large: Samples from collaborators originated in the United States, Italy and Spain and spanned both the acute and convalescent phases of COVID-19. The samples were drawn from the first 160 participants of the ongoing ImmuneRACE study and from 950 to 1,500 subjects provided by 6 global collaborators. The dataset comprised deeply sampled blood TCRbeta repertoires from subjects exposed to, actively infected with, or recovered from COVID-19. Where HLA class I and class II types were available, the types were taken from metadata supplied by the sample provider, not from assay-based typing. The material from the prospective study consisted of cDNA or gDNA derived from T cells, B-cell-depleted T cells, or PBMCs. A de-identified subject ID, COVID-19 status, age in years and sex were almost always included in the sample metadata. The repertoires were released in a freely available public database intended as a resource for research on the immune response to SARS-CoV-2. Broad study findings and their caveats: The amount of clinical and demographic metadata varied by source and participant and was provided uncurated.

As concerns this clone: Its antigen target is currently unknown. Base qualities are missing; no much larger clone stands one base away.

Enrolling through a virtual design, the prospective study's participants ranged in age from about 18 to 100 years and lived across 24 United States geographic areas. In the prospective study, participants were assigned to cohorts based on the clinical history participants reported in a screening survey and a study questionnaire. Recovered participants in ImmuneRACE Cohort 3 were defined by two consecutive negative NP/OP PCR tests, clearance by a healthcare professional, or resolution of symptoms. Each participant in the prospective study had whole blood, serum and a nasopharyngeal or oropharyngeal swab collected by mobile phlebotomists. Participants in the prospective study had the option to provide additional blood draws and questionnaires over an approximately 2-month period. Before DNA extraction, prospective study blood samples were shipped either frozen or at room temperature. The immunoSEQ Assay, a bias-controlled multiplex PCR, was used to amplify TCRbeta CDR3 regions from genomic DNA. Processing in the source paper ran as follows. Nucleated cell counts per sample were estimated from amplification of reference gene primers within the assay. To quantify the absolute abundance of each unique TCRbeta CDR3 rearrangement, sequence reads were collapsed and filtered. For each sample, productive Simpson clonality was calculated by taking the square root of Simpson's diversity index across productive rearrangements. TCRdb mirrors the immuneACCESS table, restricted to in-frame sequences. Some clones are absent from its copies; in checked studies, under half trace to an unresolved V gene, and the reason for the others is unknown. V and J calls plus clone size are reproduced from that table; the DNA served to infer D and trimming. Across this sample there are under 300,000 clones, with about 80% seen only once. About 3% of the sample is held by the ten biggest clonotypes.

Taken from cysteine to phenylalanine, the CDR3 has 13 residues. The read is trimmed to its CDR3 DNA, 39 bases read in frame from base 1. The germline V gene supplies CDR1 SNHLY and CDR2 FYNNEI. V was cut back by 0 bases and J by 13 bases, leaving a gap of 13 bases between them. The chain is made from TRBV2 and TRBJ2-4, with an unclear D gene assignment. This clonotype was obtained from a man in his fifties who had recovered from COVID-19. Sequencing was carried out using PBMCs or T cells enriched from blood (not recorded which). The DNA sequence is TGTGCCAGCAGTGAAGCGGCGGCTTCCCCACAGTACTTC. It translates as CASSEAAASPQYF.